The source of this TCR beta chain is a study of T cells in Graves' hyperthyroidism and ophthalmopathy (dated by TCRdb to between 2018 and 2021). Background on the whole study: Peripheral blood samples were taken at initial diagnosis, before any treatment was given. To identify distinguishing TCR V-J signatures, a discovery cohort of around 98 patients was used, comprising 40 to 45 with Graves' ophthalmopathy and 57 with stable Graves' hyperthyroidism. Prospective prediction of ophthalmopathy was tested in an independent validation cohort of 18 to 20 hyperthyroidism patients and 17 patients who later progressed to ophthalmopathy. The approximately 98 discovery patients were randomly divided into training and test sets at a 7:3 ratio. In addition, the study compared T-cell repertoires in thyroid tissue and in blood from roughly 6 Graves' hyperthyroidism patients. Following sampling, methimazole starting at 30 mg daily was given to hyperthyroidism patients, and high-dose intravenous methylprednisolone was given to ophthalmopathy patients. TCR Vbeta CDR3 sequencing of 120 to 150 peripheral blood samples (43 ophthalmopathy, roughly 72 hyperthyroidism and roughly 17 progressor patients) is reported in the paper. The full study reports these points: In validation, progression to ophthalmopathy was predicted by the model with 65% to 71% sensitivity and 72.22% specificity, a median of 6.5 months before onset. Most expanded thyroid clonotypes (frequency above 0.001) were also detected in blood, suggesting blood repertoires may reflect thyroid immune responses. No statistical method was used to fix the sample size in advance, and group allocation was not hidden from the investigators. In cross-validation, a model built on a 13 V-J signature told ophthalmopathy apart from stable hyperthyroidism with 87.88% sensitivity and 81% to 82% specificity, and in testing the same model reached 80%/75%.

CDR3 length: 16 amino acids, cysteine to phenylalanine. Only the CDR3 DNA is retained, 48 bases long and in frame from the first base. The germline ends are 10 bases apart after V is trimmed by 1 base and J by 0 bases. The germline V gene (reference sequence) gives CDR1 as LGHDT and CDR2 as YNNKEL. Ophthalmopathy patients had moderately to severely active disease, with a Clinical Activity Score of 3 or more, a NOSPECS grade of 4 or more, and a disease duration of less than 3 months. Any patient with an uncontrolled infection, another autoimmune disease, pregnancy or lactation was excluded. Diagnoses were established on the basis of clinical symptoms, serum thyroxine and TRAb, thyroid ultrasound, and orbital computed tomography. PBMCs were separated from roughly 10 ml of fresh peripheral blood using Ficoll-Paque density gradient centrifugation. Total RNA was extracted with Trizol reagent, and quality was checked on an Agilent 2100 Bioanalyzer.

This clonotype was detected only a few times. Its antigen target is currently unknown. No quality values exist for individual bases; no much larger clone is one base distant. Amplification of TCR beta CDR3 regions was carried out from RNA transcripts. The TCR CDR3 was subjected to a first round of RT-PCR using the HTBI primer set and the Qiagen OneStep RT-PCR kit. Libraries were constructed in a second round of multiplex PCR, after which size selection and purification were carried out. The libraries were sequenced on an Illumina HiSeq2000 using paired-end 100 bp reads. Per the original workflow: SOAPnuke was used to process the raw data, with reads discarded if the reads contained adapters or uncalled bases, had a mean Phred below 15, or lacked an exact constant-primer or identifier match. High-quality paired reads were merged using COPE v1.2.5, and each unique nucleotide sequence was defined as a clonotype. Clonotypes were aligned to IMGT TRBV, TRBD and TRBJ reference segments using MiTCR v1.1. The analysis was restricted to V-J combinations with a frequency above 0.0001, which together covered 99.2% of the repertoires. The TCS score was defined as the ratio of F50 (clonal expansion) to E x V (chaos), calculated using BLOSUM62-based TCRdist between CDR3 peptides within each V-J. Welch's t-statistics and random forest reduced several hundred V-J features to roughly 13, which were used in a naive Bayes classifier (R e1071). TCRdb took the public reads, trimmed them with fastp at Q25, ran MiXCR for clone calling and kept in-frame beta chains. Identical CDR3 proteins give one entry, which carries the most common genes and DNA. TCRdb assigned the V and J calls; the authors' analysis was not used. The sample yields approximately 620,000 distinct CDR3 sequences; roughly 15% were counted once. Approximately 3.5% of the sample rests with the top ten.

Sequencing used blood. The TCR originated in a woman between 35 and 50 years old with Graves' ophthalmopathy. Recombination linked TRBV3-1 to TRBJ2-1, with the identity of the D gene unclear. The CDR3 region reads CASSQVAQSSYNEQFF. The DNA sequence is given as TGTGCCAGCAGCCAAGTAGCCCAGAGCTCCTACAATGAGCAGTTCTTC.